This T cell receptor beta chain was identified in a study of siplizumab effects on memory and regulatory T cells (dated by TCRdb to between 2018 and 2021). Broadly, across the study: The study examined how the anti-CD2 antibody siplizumab affects alloreactive T-cell subsets in allogeneic mixed lymphocyte reactions built from human PBMCs. Overall study outcomes, separate from this receptor: Because sequences below about 10^-5 frequency were poorly captured, only a minor fraction of alloreactive clones could be mapped to unstimulated subsets. Compared with memory T cells, unstimulated naive T cells appeared more diverse, and naive cells seemed to make a substantial contribution to the alloresponse. The cumulative frequency of alloreactive sequences traceable to unstimulated CD4+ memory T cells was significantly reduced by siplizumab. Roughly 80-97% of proliferating CD4+ or CD8+ clones could not be assigned a naive or memory phenotype. Of the alloreactive CD4+ clones that could be mapped, the Treg-derived share averaged 68.8% with siplizumab compared with around 25% in control reactions. Whether proliferating Tregs from siplizumab cultures were suppressive was not functionally confirmed.

Unstimulated CD4+ memory cells were also sequenced in three donor pairs, together with CD4+ naive, CD8+ TEMRA, CD8+ naive and CD8+ effector memory subsets. TCRbeta CDR3 sequencing was performed on sorted unstimulated T cells and on proliferating T cells recovered from mixed lymphocyte reactions. Fresh whole blood from approximately 10 HLA-typed healthy donors was used to isolate PBMCs. A note on this clone: Its antigen has not been determined. Per-base quality was not reported, and no clone a single base away is much larger than it.

The V end loses 3 bases and the J end loses 5 bases, and a stretch of 17 bases separates them. CDR3 length: 15 amino acids, cysteine to phenylalanine. CDR3 DNA is the only sequence kept; it has 45 bases, read in frame from the first base. For CDR1 and CDR2, the germline V gene lists SGDLS and YYNGEE. To prepare the library, the immunoSEQ multiplex PCR assay was applied. Approximately 100,000 TCR templates per sample were assayed on the deep sequencing platform. Genomic DNA extracted from sorted T cells was used for TCRbeta CDR3 sequencing. In the source study's methods: The R programming language was used for clonal analysis of the TCRbeta CDR3 data. Comparing unstimulated samples against CFSE-low samples taken after the reaction was how alloreactive CD4+ and CD8+ clones were defined. Alloreactive CD4+ clones were assigned to regulatory or non-regulatory origin by matching sequences to sorted unstimulated Treg and non-Treg repertoires. Not all clones reach the TCRdb copy of this immuneACCESS table, which keeps in-frame sequences only. Checked studies attribute under half of the gap to unresolved V genes and leave the rest unexplained. That table furnishes V, J and clone size, whereas the DNA furnished D and trimming. For this sample the table gives 40,000 to 45,000 clones, of which around 92% were detected only once. The top ten constitute less than 0.3% of the sample.

The TCR was taken from a human donor in good health. Material for sequencing was naive CD4+ T cells sorted from blood. What the cell subset or site label conveys for this sample: unstimulated naive T cells. The V gene is TRBV9 and the J gene is TRBJ2-5; 6 matching bases give a weak D call of TRBD1. The DNA is TGTGCCAGCAGCGCCGGACAGAACCTGGGGGAGACCCAGTACTTC. It codes for CASSAGQNLGETQYF.